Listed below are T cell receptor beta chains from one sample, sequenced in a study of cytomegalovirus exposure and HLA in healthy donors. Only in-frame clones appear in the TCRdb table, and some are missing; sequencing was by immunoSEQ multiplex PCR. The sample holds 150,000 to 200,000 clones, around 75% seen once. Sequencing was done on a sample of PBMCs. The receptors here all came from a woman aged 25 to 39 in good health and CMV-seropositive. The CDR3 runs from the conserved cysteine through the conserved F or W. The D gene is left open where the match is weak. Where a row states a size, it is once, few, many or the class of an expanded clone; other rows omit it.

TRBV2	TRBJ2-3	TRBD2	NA	CASSPLAGSDTQYF	TGTGCCAGCAGTCCACTAGCGGGGTCAGATACGCAGTATTTT
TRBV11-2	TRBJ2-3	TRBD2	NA	CASSPRLAGVGDTQYF	TGTGCCAGCAGCCCTAGACTAGCGGGAGTTGGAGATACGCAGTATTTT
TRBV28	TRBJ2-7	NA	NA	CASSLVDEQYF	TGTGCCAGCAGTTTAGTCGACGAGCAGTACTTC
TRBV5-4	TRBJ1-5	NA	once	CASSLVGQQSDQPQHF	TGTGCCAGCAGCTTGGTGGGGCAACAATCCGATCAGCCCCAGCATTTT
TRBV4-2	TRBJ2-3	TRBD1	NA	CASSADRGQGDTQYF	TGTGCCAGCAGCGCGGACAGGGGGCAGGGAGATACGCAGTATTTT
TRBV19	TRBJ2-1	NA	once	CASSKGLHNEQFF	TGTGCCAGTAGTAAAGGACTACACAATGAGCAGTTCTTC
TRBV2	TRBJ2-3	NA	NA	CARTPPGGTDTQYF	TGTGCCAGGACGCCCCCTGGAGGCACAGATACGCAGTATTTT
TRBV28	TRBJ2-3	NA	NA	CASRHHLNSGSTDTQYF	TGTGCCAGCCGACACCACCTCAATAGCGGCAGCACAGATACGCAGTATTTT
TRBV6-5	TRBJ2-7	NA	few	CASSPRQEGPYEQYF	TGTGCCAGCAGTCCCCGACAGGAAGGTCCTTACGAGCAGTACTTC
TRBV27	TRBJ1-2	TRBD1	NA	CASSFAGTGPGYTF	TGTGCCAGCAGTTTTGCCGGGACAGGGCCCGGCTACACCTTC
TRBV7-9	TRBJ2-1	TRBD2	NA	CSSSLAPSSGGHNEQFF	TGTTCCAGCAGCTTAGCCCCTTCTAGCGGGGGGCACAATGAGCAGTTCTTC
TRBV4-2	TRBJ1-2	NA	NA	CASSQGMREITPRGYTF	TGTGCCAGCAGCCAAGGAATGAGGGAAATAACCCCTAGGGGCTACACCTTC
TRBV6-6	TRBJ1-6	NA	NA	CASRATGINSPLHF	TGTGCCAGCAGAGCAACAGGGATCAATTCACCCCTCCACTTT
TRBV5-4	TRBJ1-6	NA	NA	CASSYTRGNSPLHF	TGTGCCAGCAGCTATACTCGGGGGAATTCACCCCTCCACTTT
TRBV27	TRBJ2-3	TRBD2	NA	CASSVTSGGTDTQYF	TGTGCCAGCAGTGTGACTAGCGGGGGCACAGATACGCAGTATTTT
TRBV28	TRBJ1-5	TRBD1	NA	CASTEGTGGQRPQHF	TGTGCCAGCACCGAAGGGACAGGGGGGCAGAGGCCCCAGCATTTT
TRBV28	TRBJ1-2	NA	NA	CASSNKRGYTF	TGTGCCAGCAGTAACAAGCGAGGCTACACCTTC
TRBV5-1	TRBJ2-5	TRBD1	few	CASSSTGDWYQETQYF	TGCGCCAGCAGCTCGACAGGGGATTGGTACCAAGAGACCCAGTACTTC
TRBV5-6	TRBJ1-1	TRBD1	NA	CASSWRTGTGSAVRAFF	TGTGCCAGCAGTTGGCGCACCGGGACAGGGTCCGCGGTCAGAGCTTTCTTT
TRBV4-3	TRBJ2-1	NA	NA	CASSQDHVGADRGEQFF	TGCGCCAGCAGCCAAGACCACGTAGGAGCGGATCGCGGTGAGCAGTTCTTC
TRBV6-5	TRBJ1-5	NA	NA	CASSWGLGQPQHF	TGTGCCAGCAGTTGGGGGCTGGGTCAGCCCCAGCATTTT
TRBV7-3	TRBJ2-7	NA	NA	CASSLTAGNYEQYF	TGTGCCAGCAGCTTAACTGCCGGGAACTACGAGCAGTACTTC
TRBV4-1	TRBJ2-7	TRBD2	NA	CASSFGGGDPTYEQYF	TGCGCCAGCAGCTTCGGGGGAGGGGACCCCACCTACGAGCAGTACTTC
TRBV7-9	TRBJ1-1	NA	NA	CASIRGTPFIATEAFF	TGTGCCAGCATCAGGGGAACACCCTTTATTGCCACTGAAGCTTTCTTT
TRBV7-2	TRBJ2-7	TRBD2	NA	CASSRGLAGEEQYF	TGTGCCAGCAGCCGCGGACTAGCGGGCGAAGAGCAGTACTTC
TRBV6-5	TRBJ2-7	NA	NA	CASSYSSDLEQYF	TGTGCCAGCAGTTACTCGAGTGATTTGGAGCAGTACTTC
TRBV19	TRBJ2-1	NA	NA	CASSNGGAYNEQFF	TGTGCCAGTAGTAACGGGGGAGCTTACAATGAGCAGTTCTTC
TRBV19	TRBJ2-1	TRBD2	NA	CASAWGGSYNEQFF	TGTGCCTCAGCCTGGGGGGGTTCCTACAATGAGCAGTTCTTC
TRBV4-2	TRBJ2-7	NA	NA	CASSQGQGPSLYEQYF	TGTGCCAGCAGCCAGGGGCAGGGTCCGTCTCTCTACGAGCAGTACTTC
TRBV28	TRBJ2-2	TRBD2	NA	CASSPTGLAGTGELFF	TGTGCCAGCAGTCCGACGGGACTAGCGGGAACCGGGGAGCTGTTTTTT
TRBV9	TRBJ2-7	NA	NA	CASSVGVGGYEQYF	TGTGCCAGCAGCGTAGGTGTAGGAGGGTATGAGCAGTACTTC
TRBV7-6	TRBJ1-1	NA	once	CASSLVRSTEAFF	TGTGCCAGCAGCTTAGTGAGGAGCACTGAAGCTTTCTTT
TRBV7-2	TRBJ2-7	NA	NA	CASSLRRGFLGEQYF	TGTGCCAGCAGCTTAAGGAGGGGATTCCTAGGCGAGCAGTACTTC
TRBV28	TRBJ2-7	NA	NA	CASSPPGQSGAYEQYF	TGTGCCAGCAGTCCCCCGGGACAGTCGGGGGCCTACGAGCAGTACTTC
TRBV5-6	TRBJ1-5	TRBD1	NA	CASSLDRVNQPQHF	TGTGCCAGCAGCCTGGACAGGGTCAATCAGCCCCAGCATTTT
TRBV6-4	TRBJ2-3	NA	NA	CASSGGLSTDTQYF	TGTGCCAGCAGTGGGGGACTCTCCACAGATACGCAGTATTTT
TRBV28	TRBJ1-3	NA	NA	CASSLGLSGNTIYF	TGTGCCAGCAGTCTTGGCCTCTCTGGAAACACCATATATTTT
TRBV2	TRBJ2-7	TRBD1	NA	CASSEGRQGTYEQYF	TGTGCCAGCAGTGAAGGGAGACAGGGGACCTACGAGCAGTACTTC
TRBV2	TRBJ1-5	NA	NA	CASRDIQGINQPQHF	TGTGCCAGCAGGGATATACAGGGAATCAATCAGCCCCAGCATTTT
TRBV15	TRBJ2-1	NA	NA	CATSPRGSFYNEQFF	TGTGCCACCAGCCCACGAGGCTCTTTCTACAATGAGCAGTTCTTC
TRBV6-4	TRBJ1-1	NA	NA	CASSRGRSSTEAFF	TGTGCCAGCAGTCGGGGTCGATCGAGCACTGAAGCTTTCTTT
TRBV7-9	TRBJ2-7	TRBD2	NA	CASSFLGTSGGEGYEQYF	TGTGCCAGCAGCTTCCTCGGGACTAGCGGGGGGGAAGGTTACGAGCAGTACTTC
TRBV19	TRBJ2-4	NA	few	CASSPSNPGHITKNIQYF	TGTGCCAGTAGTCCGTCAAACCCTGGGCATATAACCAAAAACATTCAGTACTTC
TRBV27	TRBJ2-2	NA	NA	CASSLEAGTGELFF	TGTGCCAGCAGCCTGGAAGCGGGCACCGGGGAGCTGTTTTTT
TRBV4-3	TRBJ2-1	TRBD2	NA	CASSQISSGGRDEQFF	TGCGCCAGCAGCCAAATAAGTAGCGGGGGGAGGGATGAGCAGTTCTTC
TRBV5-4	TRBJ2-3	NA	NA	CASSTGLSTDTQYF	TGTGCCAGCAGCACGGGACTTTCCACAGATACGCAGTATTTT